What follows describes a single T cell receptor (beta chain). No antigen is known for it. This record belongs to a study of radiotherapy plus CTLA-4 blockade in lung cancer. Study-level findings and limits: According to reports, early shifts in blood T cell clones, alongside interferon-beta, forecast response most accurately. In blood, TCR clones derived from the tumor expanded after radiotherapy plus ipilimumab.

The CDR3 sequence is 14 residues long. The ends were cut back, 2 bases at V and 5 bases at J, with 15 bases in the middle. CDR1 is GTSNPN, CDR2 SVGIG, per germline (reference sequence). Patients with chemo-refractory metastatic non-small-cell lung cancer received focal radiation plus CTLA-4 blockade with ipilimumab. Measured with immunoSEQ multiplex PCR; TCRdb has only the in-frame clones, and not every one. This sample has roughly 66,000 clones, with about four fifths found just once. The sequence was obtained from a human donor with non-small cell lung cancer who had a partial response to radiotherapy plus ipilimumab. Sample: peripheral blood, taken from a patient treated with radiotherapy plus ipilimumab. This chain connects TRBV30 to TRBJ1-2; D call uncertain. In DNA, the CDR3 is TGTGCCTGGAGTACGCCAAGCGTCATATATGGCTACACCTTC. Protein sequence: CAWSTPSVIYGYTF.